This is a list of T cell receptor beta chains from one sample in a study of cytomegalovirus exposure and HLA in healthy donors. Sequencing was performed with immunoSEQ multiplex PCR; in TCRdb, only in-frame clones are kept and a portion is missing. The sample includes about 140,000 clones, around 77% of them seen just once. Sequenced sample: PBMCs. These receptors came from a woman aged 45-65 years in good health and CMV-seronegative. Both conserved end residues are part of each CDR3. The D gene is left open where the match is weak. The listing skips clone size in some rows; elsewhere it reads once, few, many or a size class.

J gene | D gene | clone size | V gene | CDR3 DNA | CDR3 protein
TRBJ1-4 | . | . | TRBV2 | TGTGCCAGCAGGGACAGAAATGAAAAACTGTTTTTT | CASRDRNEKLFF
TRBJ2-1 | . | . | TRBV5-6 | TGTGCCAGCAGCTTGGGACTGAACAATGAGCAGTTCTTC | CASSLGLNNEQFF
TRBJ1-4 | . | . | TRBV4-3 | TGCGCCAGCAGCCAAGATGGGGCAGTGCGTGGTGAAAAACTGTTTTTT | CASSQDGAVRGEKLFF
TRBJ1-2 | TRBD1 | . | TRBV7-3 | TGTGCCAGCAGCGAAGGACAGGGCTATGGCTACACCTTC | CASSEGQGYGYTF
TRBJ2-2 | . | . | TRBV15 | TGTGCCACCATCGCAGGGAATGCGAACACCGGGGAGCTGTTTTTT | CATIAGNANTGELFF
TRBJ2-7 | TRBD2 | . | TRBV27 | TGTGCCAGCAGTCGGACTAGCGGGGGGTTCTCCTACGAGCAGTACTTC | CASSRTSGGFSYEQYF
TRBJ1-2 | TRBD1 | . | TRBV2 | TGTGCCAGCAGTTACCTCGGACAGGGGAGAAGTGGCTACACCTTC | CASSYLGQGRSGYTF
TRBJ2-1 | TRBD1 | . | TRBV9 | TGTGCCAGCAGCGTCTTGGGACAGGGCTTAAACAATGAGCAGTTCTTC | CASSVLGQGLNNEQFF
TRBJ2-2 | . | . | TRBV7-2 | TGTGCCAGCAGCTTAATTGGCGGAGAGCTGTTTTTT | CASSLIGGELFF
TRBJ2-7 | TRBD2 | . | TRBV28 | TGTGCCAGCAGTTTACCAGGGAGGGTCTTCGAGCAGTACTTC | CASSLPGRVFEQYF
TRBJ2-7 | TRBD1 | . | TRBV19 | TGTGCCAGTAGTGCCTCCGGGACAGGCTATTCCTACGAGCAGTACTTC | CASSASGTGYSYEQYF
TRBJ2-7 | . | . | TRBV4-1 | TGCGCCAGCAGCCCGCGCCCAGGGTCTCGCGAGCAGTACTTC | CASSPRPGSREQYF
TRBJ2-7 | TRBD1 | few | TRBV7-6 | TGTGCCAAGGACAGGTCCTACGAGCAGTACTTC | CAKDRSYEQYF
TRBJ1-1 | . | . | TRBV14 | TGTGCCAGCAGCCAAGTAAGTGTTGGCTCTGAAGCTTTCTTT | CASSQVSVGSEAFF
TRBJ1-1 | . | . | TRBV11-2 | TGTGCCAGCAGCTTTTGGACCCGAGAAAGCCGGGGGAACACTGAAGCTTTCTTT | CASSFWTRESRGNTEAFF
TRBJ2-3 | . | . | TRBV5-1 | TGCGCCAGCAGCTTGGAAGGGGGGGCCGGGGCAGATACGCAGTATTTT | CASSLEGGAGADTQYF
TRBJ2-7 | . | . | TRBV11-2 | TGTGCCAGCAGCTTTACAGGGACCGGGATCGAGCAGTACTTC | CASSFTGTGIEQYF
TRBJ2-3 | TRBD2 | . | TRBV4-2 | TGTGCCAGCAGCTCCAGAACTAGCGGGGGGATGACAGATACGCAGTATTTT | CASSSRTSGGMTDTQYF
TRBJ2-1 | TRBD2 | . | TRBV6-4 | TGTGCCAGCAGTGATCGGGGGGGCAGTTACAATGAGCAGTTCTTC | CASSDRGGSYNEQFF
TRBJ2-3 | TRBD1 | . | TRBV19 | TGTGCCAGTAACAGACAGGGCCTCAGTACAGATACGCAGTATTTT | CASNRQGLSTDTQYF
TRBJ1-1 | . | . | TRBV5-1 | TGCGCCAGCAGCCCCGAGGGCGGGGGGAACACTGAAGCTTTCTTT | CASSPEGGGNTEAFF
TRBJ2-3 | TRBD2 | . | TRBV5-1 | TGCGCCAGCAGCTCCAGCGGGGTAGCGGGGGGAAGTTTAGACACAGATACGCAGTATTTT | CASSSSGVAGGSLDTDTQYF
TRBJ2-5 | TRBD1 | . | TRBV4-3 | TGCGCCAGCCCTGAGGATGACAGGGGAGAGACCCAGTACTTC | CASPEDDRGETQYF
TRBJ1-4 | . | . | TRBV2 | TGTGCCAGCAGGGGGACACTAGCGGCAACTAATGAAAAACTGTTTTTT | CASRGTLAATNEKLFF
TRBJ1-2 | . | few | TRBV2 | TGTGCCAGCAGTGAGTGGCAGGCAAACTATGGCTACACCTTC | CASSEWQANYGYTF
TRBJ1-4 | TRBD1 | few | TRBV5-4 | TGTGCCAGCAGCTTACAGGGGACCGAAAAACTGTTTTTT | CASSLQGTEKLFF
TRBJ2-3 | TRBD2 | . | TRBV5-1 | TGCGCCAGCAGCTTGGGCTTGGTGACTAGCGGGTATACGCAGTATTTT | CASSLGLVTSGYTQYF
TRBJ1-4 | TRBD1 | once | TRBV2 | TGTGCCAGCAGTGGACAGGGGGCGCATGAAAAACTGTTTTTT | CASSGQGAHEKLFF
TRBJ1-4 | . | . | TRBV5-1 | TGCGCCAGCAGCTTAGACGCCGGGAATAAACTGTTTTTT | CASSLDAGNKLFF
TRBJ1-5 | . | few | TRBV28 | TGTGCCAGCAGTTTAACTATCACCGGGACAACCAATCAGCCCCAGCATTTT | CASSLTITGTTNQPQHF
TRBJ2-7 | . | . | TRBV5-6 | TGTGCCAGCAGACGTGGAGTTTACTCCTACGAGCAGTACTTC | CASRRGVYSYEQYF
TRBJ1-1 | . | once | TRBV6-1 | TGTGCCAGCAGTGTCCAGGGGCGGACTGAAGCTTTCTTT | CASSVQGRTEAFF
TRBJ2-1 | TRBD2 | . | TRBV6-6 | TGTGCCAGCAGTTTAACTAGCGGGGGGGCCCATGAGCAGTTCTTC | CASSLTSGGAHEQFF
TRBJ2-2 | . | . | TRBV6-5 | TGTGCCAGCAGTTCTGTTAGGGGCGGGGAGCTGTTTTTT | CASSSVRGGELFF
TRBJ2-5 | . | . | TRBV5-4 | TGTGCCAGCAGCCCGTTCCGGGGGGCGCAAACCCAAGAGACCCAGTACTTC | CASSPFRGAQTQETQYF
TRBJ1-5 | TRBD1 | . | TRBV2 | TGTGCCAGTCGGACAGGGGTTGGAAGCAATCAGCCCCAGCATTTT | CASRTGVGSNQPQHF
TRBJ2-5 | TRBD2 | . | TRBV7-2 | TGTGCCACCCAGGCGGGGGGGGCGGAGACCCAGTACTTC | CATQAGGAETQYF
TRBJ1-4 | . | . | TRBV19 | TGTGCCAGTAGTACTCCCAGCAGGGGTGCTAATGAAAAACTGTTTTTT | CASSTPSRGANEKLFF
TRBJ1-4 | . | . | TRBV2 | TGTGCCAGCAGTGATACTAGGAGTAGTGAAAAACTGTTTTTT | CASSDTRSSEKLFF
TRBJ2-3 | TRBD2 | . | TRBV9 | TGTGCCAGCAGCGTAGCTAGCGGGGACACAGATACGCAGTATTTT | CASSVASGDTDTQYF
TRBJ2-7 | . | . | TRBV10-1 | TGCGCCAGCAGTGAAATGGGGACTCCTAGCTACGAGCAGTACTTC | CASSEMGTPSYEQYF
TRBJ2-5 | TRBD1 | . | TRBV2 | TGTGCCAGCAGTGAAGGGGGACAGATACAAGAGACCCAGTACTTC | CASSEGGQIQETQYF
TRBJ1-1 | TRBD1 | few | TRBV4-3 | TGCGCCAGCAGCCAAGATCGCCCGACAGGGGGGGACACTGAAGCTTTCTTT | CASSQDRPTGGDTEAFF
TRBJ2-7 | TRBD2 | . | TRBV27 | TGTGCCAGCAGTTTATCGATTGCGGGGGGCGCGGGGTACGAGCAGTACTTC | CASSLSIAGGAGYEQYF
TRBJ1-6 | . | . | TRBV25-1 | TGTGCCAGCAGTGCTGGACATTCTCTCCCTACCCTCCACTTT | CASSAGHSLPTLHF
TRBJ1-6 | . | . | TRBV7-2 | TGTGCCAGCAGCTTAGGGCAAACCGGGCCCCTCCACTTT | CASSLGQTGPLHF
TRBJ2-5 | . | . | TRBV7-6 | TGTGCCAGCAGCCCGATTACTAGGGTGGAGACCCAGTACTTC | CASSPITRVETQYF
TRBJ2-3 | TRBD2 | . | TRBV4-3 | TGCGCCAGCAGCCAAGTCGGCGGGGGGGCCGTGGATACGCAGTATTTT | CASSQVGGGAVDTQYF